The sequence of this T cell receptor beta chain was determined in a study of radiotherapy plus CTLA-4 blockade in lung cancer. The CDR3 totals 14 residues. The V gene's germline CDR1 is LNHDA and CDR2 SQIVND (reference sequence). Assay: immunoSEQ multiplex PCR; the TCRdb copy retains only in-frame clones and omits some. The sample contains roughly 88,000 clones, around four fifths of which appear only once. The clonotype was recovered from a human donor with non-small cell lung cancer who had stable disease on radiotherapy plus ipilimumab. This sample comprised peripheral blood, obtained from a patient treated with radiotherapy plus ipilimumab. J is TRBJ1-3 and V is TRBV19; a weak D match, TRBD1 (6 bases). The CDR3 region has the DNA TGTGCTACCGGGACACCTGGGTCTGGAAACACCATATATTTT. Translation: CATGTPGSGNTIYF. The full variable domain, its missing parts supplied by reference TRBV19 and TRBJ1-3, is DGGITQSPKYLFRKEGQNVTLSCEQNLNHDAMYWYRQDPGQGLRLIYYSQIVNDFQKGDIAEGYSVSREKKESFPLTVTSAQKNPTAFYLCATGTPGSGNTIYFGEGSWLTVV.